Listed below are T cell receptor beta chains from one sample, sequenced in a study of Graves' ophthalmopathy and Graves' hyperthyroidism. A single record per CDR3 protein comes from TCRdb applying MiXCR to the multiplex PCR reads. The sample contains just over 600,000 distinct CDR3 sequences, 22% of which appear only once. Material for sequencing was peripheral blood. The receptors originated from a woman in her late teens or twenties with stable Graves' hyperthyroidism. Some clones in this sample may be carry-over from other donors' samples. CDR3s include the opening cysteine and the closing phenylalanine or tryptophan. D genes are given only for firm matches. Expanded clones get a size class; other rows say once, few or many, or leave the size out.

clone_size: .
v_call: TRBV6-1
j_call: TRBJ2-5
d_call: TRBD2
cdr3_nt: TGTGCCAGCAGTGTGGGCGGGAGCGGGGATGGGTGGGAGACCCAGTACTTC
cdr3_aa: CASSVGGSGDGWETQYF

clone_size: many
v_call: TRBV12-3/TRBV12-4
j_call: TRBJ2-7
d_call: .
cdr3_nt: TGTGCCAGCAGTCTCTCAGGACAGACCTACGAGCAGTACTTC
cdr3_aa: CASSLSGQTYEQYF

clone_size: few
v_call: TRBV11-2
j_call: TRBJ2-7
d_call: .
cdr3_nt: TGTGCCAGCATCAACGCGGAGGTAGGCCCCTACGAGCAGTACTTC
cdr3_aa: CASINAEVGPYEQYF

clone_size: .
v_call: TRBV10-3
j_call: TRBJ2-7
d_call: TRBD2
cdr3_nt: TGTGCCATCAAGCTAGCGGCTAGCTCCTACGAGCAGTACTTC
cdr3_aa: CAIKLAASSYEQYF

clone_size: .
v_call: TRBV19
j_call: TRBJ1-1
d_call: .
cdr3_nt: TGTGCCAGTAGTCCAGAGACACCTCTGGGCACTGAAGCTTTCTTT
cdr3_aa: CASSPETPLGTEAFF

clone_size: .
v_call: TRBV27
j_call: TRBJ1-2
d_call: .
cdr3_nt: TGTGCCAGCAGTTTTAATCCCTACTATGGCTACACCTTC
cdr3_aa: CASSFNPYYGYTF

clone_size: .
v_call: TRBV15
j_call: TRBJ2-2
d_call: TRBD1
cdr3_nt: TGTGCCACCAGCAGAGGGGACAGGAACACCGGGGAGCTGTTTTTT
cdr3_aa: CATSRGDRNTGELFF

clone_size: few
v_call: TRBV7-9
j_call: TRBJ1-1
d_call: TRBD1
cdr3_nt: TGTGCCAGCAGCACGACAGGGGTGGACACTGAAGCTTTCTTT
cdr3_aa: CASSTTGVDTEAFF

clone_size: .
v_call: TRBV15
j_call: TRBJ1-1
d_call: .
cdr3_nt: TGTGCCACCAGCAGAGATCGGTTTTCGAACACTGAAGCTTTCTTT
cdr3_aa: CATSRDRFSNTEAFF

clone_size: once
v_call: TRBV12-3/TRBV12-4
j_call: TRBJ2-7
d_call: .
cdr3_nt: TGTGCCAGCAGTTTGGAGACAGGATCCCTCTACGAGCAGTACTTC
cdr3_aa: CASSLETGSLYEQYF